This T cell receptor (beta chain) was identified in a study of T cells in Graves' hyperthyroidism and ophthalmopathy. This clonotype was detected many times. There were TCR beta CDR3 regions amplified from RNA transcripts. Researchers ran a first-round RT-PCR on the TCR CDR3 using the HTBI primer set. TCRdb passed the multiplex PCR reads through MiXCR, listing each CDR3 protein once. The data contain about 340,000 distinct CDR3 sequences, over 20% of them singletons. This clonotype was obtained from a woman in her fifties or sixties with Graves' hyperthyroidism. Sequencing input: blood.

This chain's CDR3 is CASSFTSPGGELFF. For the CDR3, the DNA is TGTGCCAGCAGCTTCACTAGCCCTGGTGGGGAGCTGTTTTTT. The chain uses TRBV7-3 and TRBJ2-2; perhaps TRBD2 as D (6 bases). CDR1 and CDR2 from the germline V gene are SGHTA and FQGTGA. CDR3 length equals 14 residues. V dropped 3 bases and J dropped 8 bases, with 13 bases sitting between them.